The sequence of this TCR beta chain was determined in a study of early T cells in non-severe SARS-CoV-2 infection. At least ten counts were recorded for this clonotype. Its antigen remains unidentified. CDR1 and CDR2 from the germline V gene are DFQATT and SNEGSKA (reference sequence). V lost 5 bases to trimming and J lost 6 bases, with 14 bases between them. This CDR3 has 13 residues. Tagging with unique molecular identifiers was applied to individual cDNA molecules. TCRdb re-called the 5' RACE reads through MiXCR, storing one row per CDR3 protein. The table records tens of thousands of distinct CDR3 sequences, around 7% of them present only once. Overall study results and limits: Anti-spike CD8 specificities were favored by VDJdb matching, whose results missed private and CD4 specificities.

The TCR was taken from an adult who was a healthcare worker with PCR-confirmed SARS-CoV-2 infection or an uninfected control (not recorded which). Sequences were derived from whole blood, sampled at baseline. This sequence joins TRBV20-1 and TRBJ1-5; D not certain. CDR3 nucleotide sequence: TGCAGTGCTCAGGAGACGGTTGCTCAGCCCCAGCATTTT. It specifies CSAQETVAQPQHF.